This TCR beta chain was recovered during a study of identical twins. CDR3 length equals 14 residues. The germline V and J ends were trimmed by 1 base and 4 bases, with 10 bases remaining between them. Germline lookup yields CDR1 MGHRA and CDR2 YSYEKL. This clonotype came up many times. Its cognate antigen is unknown. TCRdb analysed the 5' RACE reads with MiXCR anew, one entry per CDR3 protein. The sample lists 200,000 to 250,000 distinct CDR3 sequences, 7% occurring once. Study-wide results and limits: Weaker excess twin sharing was seen among beta out-of-frame sequences. Invariant T cells like MAIT and iNKT could partly confound the zero-insertion analyses. The conclusions drew on cross-sectional statistical analysis instead of tracking the same donors.

These data also featured in a second study, about yellow fever vaccine responses in identical twins.

The chain recombines TRBV4-1 with TRBJ1-1; D not certain. The sequence was collected from a woman aged 18-30 years in good health. The source material was memory (CD45RO+) T cells sorted from blood. CDR3 amino acids: CASSQGLRSTEAFF. CDR3 DNA sequence: TGCGCCAGCAGCCAAGGTCTCCGGAGCACTGAAGCTTTCTTT.